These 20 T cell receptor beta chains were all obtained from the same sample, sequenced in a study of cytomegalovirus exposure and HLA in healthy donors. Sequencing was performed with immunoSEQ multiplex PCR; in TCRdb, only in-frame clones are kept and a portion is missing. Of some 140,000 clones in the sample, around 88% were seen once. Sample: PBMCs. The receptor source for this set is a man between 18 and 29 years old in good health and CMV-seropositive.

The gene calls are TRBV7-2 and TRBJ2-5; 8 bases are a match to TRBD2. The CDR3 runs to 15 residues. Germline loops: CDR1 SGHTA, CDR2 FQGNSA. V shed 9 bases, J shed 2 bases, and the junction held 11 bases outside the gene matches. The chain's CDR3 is CASTSGGGRQETQYF. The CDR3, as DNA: TGTGCCAGTACCTCGGGGGGCGGGAGGCAAGAGACCCAGTACTTC.

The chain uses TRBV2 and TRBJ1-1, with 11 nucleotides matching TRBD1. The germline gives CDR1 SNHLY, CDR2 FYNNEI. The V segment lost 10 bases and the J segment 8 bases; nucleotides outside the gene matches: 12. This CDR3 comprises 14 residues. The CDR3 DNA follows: TGTGCCACCCAGGAGGACAGGGGGCGCGCGGAAGCTTTCTTT. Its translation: CATQEDRGRAEAFF. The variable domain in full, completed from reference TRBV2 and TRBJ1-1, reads EPEVTQTPSHQVTQMGQEVILRCVPISNHLYFYWYRQILGQKVEFLVSFYNNEISEKSEIFDDQFSVERPDGSNFTLKIRSTKLEDSAMYFCATQEDRGRAEAFFGQGTRLTVV.

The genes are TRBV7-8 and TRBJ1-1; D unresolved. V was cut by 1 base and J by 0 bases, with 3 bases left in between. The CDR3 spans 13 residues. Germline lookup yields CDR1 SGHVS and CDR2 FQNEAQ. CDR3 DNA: TGTGCCAGCAGCTTAGTAGTGAACACTGAAGCTTTCTTT. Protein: CASSLVVNTEAFF.

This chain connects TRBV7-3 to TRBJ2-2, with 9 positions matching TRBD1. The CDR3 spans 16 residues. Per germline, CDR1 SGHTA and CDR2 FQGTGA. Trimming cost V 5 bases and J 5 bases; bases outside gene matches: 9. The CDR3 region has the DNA TGTGCCAGCAGCGCCACCGGGACAGGGAGGACCGGGGAGCTGTTTTTT. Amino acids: CASSATGTGRTGELFF.

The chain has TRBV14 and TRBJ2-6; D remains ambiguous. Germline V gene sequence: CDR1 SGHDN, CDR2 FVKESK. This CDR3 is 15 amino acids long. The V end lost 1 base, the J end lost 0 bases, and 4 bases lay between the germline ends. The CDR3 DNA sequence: TGTGCCAGCAGCCAAGCAGGCTCTGGGGCCAACGTCCTGACTTTC. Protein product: CASSQAGSGANVLTF. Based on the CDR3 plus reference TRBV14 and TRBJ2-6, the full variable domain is EAGVTQFPSHSVIEKGQTVTLRCDPISGHDNLYWYRRVMGKEIKFLLHFVKESKQDESGMPNNRFLAERTGGTYSTLKVQPAELEDSGVYFCASSQAGSGANVLTFGAGSRLTVL.

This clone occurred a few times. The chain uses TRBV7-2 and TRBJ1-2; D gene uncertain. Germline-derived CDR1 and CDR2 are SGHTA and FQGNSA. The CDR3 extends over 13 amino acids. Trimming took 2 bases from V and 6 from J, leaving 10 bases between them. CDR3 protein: CASSLTGKDGYTF. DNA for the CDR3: TGTGCCAGCAGCTTAACCGGGAAGGATGGCTACACCTTC.

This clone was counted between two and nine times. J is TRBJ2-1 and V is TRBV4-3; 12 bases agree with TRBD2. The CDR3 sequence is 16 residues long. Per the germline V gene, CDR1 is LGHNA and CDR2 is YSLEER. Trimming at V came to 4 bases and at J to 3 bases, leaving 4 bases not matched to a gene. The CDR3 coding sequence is TGCGCCAGCAGCCCACGGACTAGCGGGGACTACAATGAGCAGTTCTTC. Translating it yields CASSPRTSGDYNEQFF.

The CDR3 bases are TGTGCCAGCAGTTACGCAGGGTCCGCTAACTATGGCTACACCTTC. Protein product: CASSYAGSANYGYTF. J is TRBJ1-2 and V is TRBV11-3, with D possibly matching TRBD1 (5 bases). This CDR3 comprises 15 residues. Looked up from germline, CDR1 is SGHNT and CDR2 is YENEEA. With 6 bases removed from V and 0 bases from J, the gap between germline ends came to 14 bases.

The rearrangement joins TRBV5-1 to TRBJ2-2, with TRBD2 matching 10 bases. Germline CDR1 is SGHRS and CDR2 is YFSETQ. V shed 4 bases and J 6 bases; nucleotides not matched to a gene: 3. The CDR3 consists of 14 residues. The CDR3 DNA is TGCGCCAGCAGCGCGGGACTAGCGCCCGGGGAGCTGTTTTTT. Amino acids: CASSAGLAPGELFF.

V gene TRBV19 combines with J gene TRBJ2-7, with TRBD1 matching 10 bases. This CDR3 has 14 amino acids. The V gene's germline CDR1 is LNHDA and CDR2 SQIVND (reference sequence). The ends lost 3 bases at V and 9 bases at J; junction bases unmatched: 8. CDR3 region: CASSITGTGDAQYF. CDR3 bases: TGTGCCAGTAGTATTACCGGGACAGGGGACGCGCAGTACTTC.

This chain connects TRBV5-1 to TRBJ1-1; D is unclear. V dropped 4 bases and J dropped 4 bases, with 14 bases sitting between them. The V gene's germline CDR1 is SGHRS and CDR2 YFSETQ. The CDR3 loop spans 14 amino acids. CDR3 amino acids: CASSGRDSGTEAFF. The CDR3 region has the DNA TGCGCCAGCAGCGGCAGAGATTCGGGCACTGAAGCTTTCTTT.

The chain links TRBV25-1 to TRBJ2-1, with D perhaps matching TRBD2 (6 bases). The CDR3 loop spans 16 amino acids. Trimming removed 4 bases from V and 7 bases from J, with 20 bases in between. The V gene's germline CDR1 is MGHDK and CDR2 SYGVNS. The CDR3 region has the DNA TGTGCCAGCAGTGCCGCCCCCGGGACTCACGGAAATGAGCAGTTCTTC. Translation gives CASSAAPGTHGNEQFF.

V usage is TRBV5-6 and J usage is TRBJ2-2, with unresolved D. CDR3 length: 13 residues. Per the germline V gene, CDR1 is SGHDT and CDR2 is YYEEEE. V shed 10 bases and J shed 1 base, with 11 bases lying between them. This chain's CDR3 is CASTPGNTGELFF. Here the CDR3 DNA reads TGTGCCTCCACGCCGGGGAACACCGGGGAGCTGTTTTTT. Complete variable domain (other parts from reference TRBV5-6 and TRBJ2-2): DAGVTQSPTHLIKTRGQQVTLRCSPKSGHDTVSWYQQALGQGPQFIFQYYEEEERQRGNFPDRFSGHQFPNYSSELNVNALLLGDSALYLCASTPGNTGELFFGEGSRLTVL.

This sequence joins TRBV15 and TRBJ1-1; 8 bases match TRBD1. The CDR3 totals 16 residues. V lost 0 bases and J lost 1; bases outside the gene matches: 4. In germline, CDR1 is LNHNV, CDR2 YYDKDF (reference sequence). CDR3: CATSRDQTGANTEAFF. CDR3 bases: TGTGCCACCAGCAGAGATCAGACAGGGGCGAACACTGAAGCTTTCTTT.

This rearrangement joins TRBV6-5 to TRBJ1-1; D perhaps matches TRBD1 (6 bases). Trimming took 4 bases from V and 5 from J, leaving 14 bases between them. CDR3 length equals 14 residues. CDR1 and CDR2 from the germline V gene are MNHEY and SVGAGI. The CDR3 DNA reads TGTGCCAGCAGTTTACAGGGATGGAGGACTGAAGCTTTCTTT. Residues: CASSLQGWRTEAFF.

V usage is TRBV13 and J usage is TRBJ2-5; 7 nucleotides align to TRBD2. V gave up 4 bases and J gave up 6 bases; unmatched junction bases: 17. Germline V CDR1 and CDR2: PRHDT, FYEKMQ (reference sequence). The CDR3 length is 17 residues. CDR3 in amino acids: CASSSDGGRGVGKTQYF. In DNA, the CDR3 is TGTGCCAGCAGCTCAGACGGCGGGAGAGGGGTCGGAAAGACCCAGTACTTC.

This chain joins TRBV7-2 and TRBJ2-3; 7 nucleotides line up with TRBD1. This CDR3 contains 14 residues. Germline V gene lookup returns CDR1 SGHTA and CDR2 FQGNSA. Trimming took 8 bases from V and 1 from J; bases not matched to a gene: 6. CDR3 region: CASGGQGGTDTQYF. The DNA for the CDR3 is TGTGCCAGCGGCGGGCAGGGGGGCACAGATACGCAGTATTTT.

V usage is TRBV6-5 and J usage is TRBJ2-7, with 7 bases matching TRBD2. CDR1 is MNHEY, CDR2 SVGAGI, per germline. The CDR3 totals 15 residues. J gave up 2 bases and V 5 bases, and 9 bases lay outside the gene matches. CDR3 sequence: CASSTPSGAPYEQYF. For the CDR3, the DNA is TGTGCCAGCAGTACCCCTAGCGGAGCTCCCTACGAGCAGTACTTC.

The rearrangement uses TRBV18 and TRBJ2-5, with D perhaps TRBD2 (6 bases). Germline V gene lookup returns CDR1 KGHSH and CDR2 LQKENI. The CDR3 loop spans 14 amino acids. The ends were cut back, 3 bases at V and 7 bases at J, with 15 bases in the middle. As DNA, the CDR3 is TGTGCCAGCTCACCTCCGGCGGGGCCAGGGACCCAGTACTTC. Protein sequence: CASSPPAGPGTQYF. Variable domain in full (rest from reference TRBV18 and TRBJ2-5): NAGVMQNPRHLVRRRGQEARLRCSPMKGHSHVYWYRQLPEEGLKFMVYLQKENIIDESGMPKERFSAEFPKEGPSILRIQQVVRGDSAAYFCASSPPAGPGTQYFGPGTRLLVL.

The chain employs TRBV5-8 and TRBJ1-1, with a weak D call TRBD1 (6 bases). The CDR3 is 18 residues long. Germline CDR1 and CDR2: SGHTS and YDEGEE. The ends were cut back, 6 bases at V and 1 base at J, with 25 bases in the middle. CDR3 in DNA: TGTGCCAGCACCCGCAAGGGGGGGAAGGGCTGGGGGAACACTGAAGCTTTCTTT. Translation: CASTRKGGKGWGNTEAFF.